The source of this T cell receptor beta chain is a study of blood T cell repertoires in COVID-19. Whole-study context: Specimens from acute and convalescent COVID-19 originated in the United States, Italy and Spain. PBMCs, B-cell-depleted T cells, or T cells provided the cDNA or gDNA that made up the material.

Under the authors' procedure: The assay estimated nucleated cells by amplifying reference gene primers. Method: immunoSEQ multiplex PCR; TCRdb's copy keeps in-frame clones and lacks some. The V and J calls and clone size are taken from that table; D and trimming were inferred from the DNA. This repertoire shows around 64,000 clones, around 86% found once; its top ten account for approximately 11%. V trimming: 3 bases; J trimming: 6 bases; junction bases outside the gene matches: 11. Germline V lookup: CDR1 GTSNPN, CDR2 SVGIG (reference sequence). The CDR3 is 15 residues long. The chain carries TRBV30 and TRBJ2-1; 7 bases are a match to TRBD1. This receptor was identified in a woman aged 18 to 35 with acute or convalescent COVID-19. The material sequenced was peripheral blood. The CDR3 nucleotides are TGTGCCTGGAGGGCCCGGGACAGTGGAGGCAATGAGCAGTTCTTC. It yields the protein CAWRARDSGGNEQFF.